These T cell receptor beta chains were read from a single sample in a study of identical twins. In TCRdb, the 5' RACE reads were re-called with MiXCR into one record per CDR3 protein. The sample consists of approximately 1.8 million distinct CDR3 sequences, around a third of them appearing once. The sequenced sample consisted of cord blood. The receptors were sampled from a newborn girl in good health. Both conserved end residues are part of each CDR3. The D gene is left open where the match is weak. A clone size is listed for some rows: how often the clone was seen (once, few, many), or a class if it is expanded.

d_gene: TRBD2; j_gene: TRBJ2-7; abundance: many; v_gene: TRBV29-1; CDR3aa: CSVTGLAGLYEQYF; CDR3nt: TGCAGCGTTACCGGACTAGCGGGACTTTACGAGCAGTACTTC
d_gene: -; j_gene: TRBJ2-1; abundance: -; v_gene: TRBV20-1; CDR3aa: CSARKADSSYNEQFF; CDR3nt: TGCAGTGCTAGAAAAGCGGATAGCTCCTACAATGAGCAGTTCTTC
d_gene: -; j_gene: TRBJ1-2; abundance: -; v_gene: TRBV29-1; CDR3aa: CSVEEGGQPYGYTF; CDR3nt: TGCAGCGTTGAAGAAGGGGGACAACCCTATGGCTACACCTTC
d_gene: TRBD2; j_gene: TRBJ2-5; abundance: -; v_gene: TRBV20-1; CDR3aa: CSASRLAGGPWETQYF; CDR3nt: TGCAGTGCTAGTCGACTAGCGGGAGGGCCCTGGGAGACCCAGTACTTC
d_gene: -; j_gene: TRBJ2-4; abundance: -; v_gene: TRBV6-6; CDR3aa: CASSALGGGDFIQYF; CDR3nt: TGTGCCAGCAGTGCCCTCGGGGGTGGGGATTTCATTCAGTACTTC
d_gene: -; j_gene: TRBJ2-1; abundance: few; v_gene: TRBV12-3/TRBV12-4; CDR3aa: CASSLGGGRRSTGSNEQFF; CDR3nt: TGTGCCAGCAGTTTAGGTGGGGGGCGGCGAAGCACGGGAAGCAATGAGCAGTTCTTC
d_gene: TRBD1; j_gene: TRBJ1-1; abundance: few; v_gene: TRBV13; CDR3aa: CASSSPTGLWGTEAFF; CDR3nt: TGTGCCAGCAGCTCCCCGACAGGGTTGTGGGGCACTGAAGCTTTCTTT
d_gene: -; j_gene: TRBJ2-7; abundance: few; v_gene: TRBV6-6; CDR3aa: CASSYSTGTPIYEQYF; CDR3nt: TGTGCCAGCAGTTACTCGACCGGGACACCGATCTACGAGCAGTACTTC
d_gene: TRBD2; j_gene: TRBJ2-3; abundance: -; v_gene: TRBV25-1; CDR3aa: CASSERSSGYPPSTDTQYF; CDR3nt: TGTGCCAGCAGTGAACGGTCTAGCGGGTACCCCCCTAGCACAGATACGCAGTATTTT
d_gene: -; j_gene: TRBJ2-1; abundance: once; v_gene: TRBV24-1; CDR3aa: CATSQTGPLYNEQFF; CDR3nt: TGTGCCACCAGTCAGACAGGCCCCTTATACAATGAGCAGTTCTTC